The source of this TCR beta chain is a study of blood T cell repertoires in COVID-19. Study context: The United States, Italy and Spain provided the acute and convalescent COVID-19 samples. Sample material is recorded as cDNA or gDNA derived from T cells, B-cell-depleted T cells, or PBMCs.

CDR1 and CDR2 (germline): SGDLS, YYNGEE. Trimming cost V 4 bases and J 1 base, with 18 bases left between them. The CDR3 loop spans 18 amino acids. Libraries were prepared by immunoSEQ multiplex PCR; TCRdb keeps only in-frame clonotypes and omits some of them. This sample has approximately 130,000 clones, with approximately 85% found just once. This TCR was sampled from a human donor in a cohort sampled during active COVID-19. V and J are TRBV9 and TRBJ2-6; D gene unclear. Sample: peripheral blood. The CDR3 loop is CASSPKTMPRSGANVLTF. CDR3 sequence (DNA): TGTGCCAGCAGCCCCAAAACAATGCCTAGGTCTGGGGCCAACGTCCTGACTTTC.